This T cell receptor (beta chain) was found in a study of identical twins. This clonotype was seen at least ten times. Its antigen remains unknown. Study outcomes and limitations: Twins' surplus sharing was weaker for beta out-of-frame sequences.

MiXCR was run by TCRdb on the 5' RACE reads, yielding one entry per CDR3 protein. The sample lists roughly 230,000 distinct CDR3 sequences; about 8.3% were seen once. Another study also made use of these data, one on yellow fever vaccine responses in identical twins.

Input material: CD8+ T cells sorted from blood. The clonotype was recovered from a woman under 30 in good health.

CDR3 in DNA: TGTGCCAGCAGCTTATGGAATGAGCAGTTCTTC. Translating gives CASSLWNEQFF. The gene calls are TRBV11-2 and TRBJ2-1; no firm D call. The germline V and J ends were trimmed by 2 bases and 7 bases, with 3 bases remaining between them. This CDR3 comprises 11 residues. Germline V gives CDR1 SGHAT, CDR2 FQNNGV.